This T cell receptor (beta chain) originates from a study of blood T cell repertoires in COVID-19. Study background: Acute and convalescent COVID-19 samples came from the United States, Italy and Spain. T cells, B-cell-depleted T cells, or PBMCs provided the cDNA or gDNA that served as material.

As handled by the study authors: Amplification from reference gene primers served as the basis for estimated nucleated cell counts. Sequencing used immunoSEQ multiplex PCR; TCRdb keeps in-frame clones, though not all of them. That table furnishes V, J and clone size, whereas the DNA furnished D and trimming. This table has roughly 160,000 clones, around 86% appearing once. There are a few counts of this clone. The sequenced material came from peripheral blood. This TCR derives from a man in his sixties with acute or convalescent COVID-19.

The CDR3 sequence: CSVRDRGRRVNGYTF. In DNA, the CDR3 is TGCAGCGTCAGGGACAGGGGGCGACGGGTTAATGGCTACACCTTC. The V gene is TRBV29-1, the J gene TRBJ1-2; TRBD1 aligns across 12 bases. The trim removed 6 bases at V and 6 bases at J, leaving 11 bases unmatched. The V gene's germline CDR1 is SQVTM and CDR2 ANQGSEA. CDR3 length: 15 amino acids. Supplemented by reference TRBV29-1 and TRBJ1-2, the full variable domain reads SAVISQKPSRDICQRGTSLTIQCQVDSQVTMMFWYRQQPGQSLTLIATANQGSEATYESGFVIDKFPISRPNLTFSTLTVSNMSPEDSSIYLCSVRDRGRRVNGYTFGSGTRLTVV.